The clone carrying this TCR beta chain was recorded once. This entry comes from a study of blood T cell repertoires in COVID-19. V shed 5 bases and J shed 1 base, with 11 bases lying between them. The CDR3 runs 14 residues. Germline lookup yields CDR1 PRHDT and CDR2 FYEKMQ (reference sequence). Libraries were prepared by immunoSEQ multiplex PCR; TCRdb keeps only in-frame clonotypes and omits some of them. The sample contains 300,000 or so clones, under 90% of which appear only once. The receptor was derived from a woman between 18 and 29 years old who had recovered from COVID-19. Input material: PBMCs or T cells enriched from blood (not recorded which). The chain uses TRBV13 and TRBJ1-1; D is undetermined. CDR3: CASSPRVGNTEAFF. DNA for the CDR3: TGTGCCAGCAGCCCTCGCGTCGGGAACACTGAAGCTTTCTTT.